The 6 T cell receptor beta chains listed next were all sequenced from one sample in a study of blood T cells in healthy people across ages. A second roughly 7 to 11 cycle PCR used barcoded and J-beta primers. TCRdb ran MiXCR on the 5' RACE reads and lists one entry per CDR3 protein. The table has 700,000 to 850,000 distinct CDR3 sequences, around 36% seen once. Sequenced: blood. Source of these receptors: a man aged 18 to 29 in good health.

This clonotype was counted many times. The V and J genes are TRBV12-3 or TRBV12-4 and TRBJ2-3; D unresolved. This CDR3 contains 15 residues. V lost 5 bases and J lost 5, with 17 bases in between. This CDR3 reads CASSPSRPGEDTQYF. The CDR3 nucleotides are TGTGCCAGCAGTCCCTCACGACCTGGGGAAGATACGCAGTATTTT.

As to this clonotype: Compared with germline, one end of the junction differs, possibly owing to a read error. The rearrangement uses TRBV20-1 and TRBJ2-7; D gene uncertain. The CDR3 consists of 11 residues. The germline V gene encodes CDR1 DFQATT and CDR2 SNEGSKA (reference sequence). The CDR3 reads CGARDPYEQYF. CDR3 nucleotide sequence: TGCGGTGCTAGAGATCCCTACGAGCAGTACTTC.

This clonotype came up a few times. The chain carries TRBV27 and TRBJ2-5; no firm D call. This CDR3 is 16 amino acids long. V dropped 6 bases and J dropped 5 bases, with 22 bases sitting between them. Germline CDR1 reads MNHEY; CDR2 reads SMNVEV (reference sequence). CDR3 protein: CASSPLLGKLEETQYF. DNA of the CDR3: TGTGCCAGCAGCCCCCTGCTTGGTAAACTGGAGGAGACCCAGTACTTC.

This clonotype was detected a few times. J is TRBJ2-5 and V is TRBV5-1; 12 nucleotides line up with TRBD2. The DNA end lines up better with TRBJ2-7; the J call may be wrong. Germline V gives CDR1 SGHRS, CDR2 YFSETQ. The CDR3 is made up of 17 amino acids. In nucleotides, the CDR3 is TGCGCCAGCAGCTTGACCCGGACTAGCGGGGTTTCCTACGAGCAGTACTTC. Protein product: CASSLTRTSGVSYEQYF.

This clonotype was picked up many times. The V and J genes are TRBV2 and TRBJ2-3; 7 bases fit TRBD1. J was trimmed by 2 bases and V by 0 bases; bases with no gene match: 11. Looked up from germline, CDR1 is SNHLY and CDR2 is FYNNEI. The CDR3 loop spans 18 amino acids. CDR3 loop: CASSEALTDRQVTDTQYF. CDR3 nucleotide sequence: TGTGCCAGCAGTGAAGCGCTTACGGACAGGCAAGTCACAGATACGCAGTATTTT.

This clonotype was counted a few times. This sequence joins TRBV20-1 and TRBJ2-3; D may be TRBD2 (5 bases). The CDR3 runs 20 residues. With 5 bases removed from V and 5 bases from J, the gap between germline ends came to 35 bases. Germline CDR1 reads DFQATT; CDR2 reads SNEGSKA (reference sequence). Here the CDR3 reads CSAPSPGGGLTPTRGDTQYF. CDR3 nucleotides: TGCAGTGCTCCCTCCCCCGGAGGAGGCCTGACACCTACCCGCGGAGATACGCAGTATTTT.